Below, 22 T cell receptor beta chains from the same sample are listed, as sequenced in a study of blood T cell repertoires in COVID-19. Only in-frame clones appear in the TCRdb table, and some are missing; sequencing was by immunoSEQ multiplex PCR. The sample holds approximately 85,000 clones, approximately 86% seen once. Input material: peripheral blood. The receptors shown here come from a woman aged 45-65 years with active or convalescent COVID-19.

V is TRBV11-1 and J is TRBJ1-2; the D is unclear. The CDR3 length is 15 residues. The V end was cut by 5 bases, the J end by 2 bases, with 15 bases between. The germline V gene encodes CDR1 SGHAT and CDR2 FQDESV (reference sequence). CDR3 sequence (DNA): TGTGCCAGCAGCCTAAGTGCAGACAAGAACTATGGCTACACCTTC. It translates to CASSLSADKNYGYTF.

This clone was seen once. V usage is TRBV6-5 and J usage is TRBJ1-2; 8 positions agree with TRBD1. The ends lost 6 bases at V and 8 bases at J; junction bases unmatched: 11. The germline V gene encodes CDR1 MNHEY and CDR2 SVGAGI. This CDR3 is 14 amino acids long. CDR3 protein: CASSHLQGAGGYTF. Written as DNA, the CDR3 is TGTGCCAGCAGCCACCTCCAGGGGGCGGGCGGCTACACCTTC.

The CDR3 sequence is CASSVEAFF. The CDR3 nucleotides read TGTGCCAGCTCCGTAGAAGCTTTCTTT. The chain has TRBV21-1 and TRBJ1-1. TRBV21-1 is labeled a pseudogene. CDR3 length: 9 residues.

The rearrangement joins TRBV10-3 to TRBJ2-5; possible D gene TRBD1, 7 bases. The V gene's germline CDR1 is ENHRY and CDR2 SYGVKD. CDR3 size: 13 residues. V was pared by 10 bases and J by 5 bases, with 17 bases between. The chain's CDR3 is CATGTGAGETQYF. In DNA form, the CDR3 reads TGTGCCACCGGAACAGGGGCGGGGGAGACCCAGTACTTC.

V and J are TRBV10-3 and TRBJ2-5; a weak D match, TRBD2 (7 bases). Trimming took 3 bases from V and 4 from J, leaving 12 bases between them. This CDR3 contains 14 residues. Per the germline V gene, CDR1 is ENHRY and CDR2 is SYGVKD. CDR3 sequence (DNA): TGTGCCATCAGTGAAGGGGCGGGGGCAGAGACCCAGTACTTC. This encodes CAISEGAGAETQYF.

The rearrangement uses TRBV11-2 and TRBJ2-1, with 14 bases identical to TRBD2. CDR1 is SGHAT, CDR2 FQNNGV, per germline. This CDR3 is built from 16 residues. Trimming took 1 base from V and 9 from J; bases not matched to a gene: 5. CDR3 sequence reads: CASSLGTSGGLGEQFF. The DNA for the CDR3 is TGTGCCAGCAGCTTAGGGACTAGCGGGGGGCTCGGTGAGCAGTTCTTC.

The V and J genes are TRBV4-3 and TRBJ1-2; 9 nucleotides match TRBD1. J lost 8 bases, V lost 2 bases, and 9 bases had no gene match. This CDR3 spans 15 amino acids. Germline CDR1 LGHNA, CDR2 YSLEER. CDR3 residues: CASSQPGQGLGGYTF. In DNA, the CDR3 is TGCGCCAGCAGCCAACCGGGACAGGGTTTAGGAGGCTACACCTTC.

As for this clone: Relative to the germline gene, one junction end is altered; a read error may explain this. The genes are TRBV7-7 and TRBJ2-1; D not certain. Germline V gene sequence: CDR1 SSHAT, CDR2 FNYEAQ (reference sequence). There are 13 residues in the CDR3. The CDR3 bases are TGTGCTAGCAGTTCAAGTGGCCACAATGAGCAGTTCTTC. Protein product: CASSSSGHNEQFF. The full variable domain, with the rest looked up from reference TRBV7-7 and TRBJ2-1, is GAGVSQSPRYKVTKRGQDVTLRCDPISSHATLYWYQQALGQGPEFLTYFNYEAQPDKSGLPSDRFSAERPEGSISTLTIQRTEQRDSAMYRCASSSSGHNEQFFGPGTRLTVL.

V usage is TRBV12-3 or TRBV12-4 and J usage is TRBJ2-1; D might be TRBD2 (6 bases). This CDR3 comprises 11 residues. Trimming took off 3 bases at V and 12 bases at J, with 9 bases between the two ends. The CDR3 DNA reads as TGTGCCAGCAGTTTCGGGGGAAGGCAGTTCTTC. Its translation is CASSFGGRQFF.

This clone was seen only a few times. The rearrangement uses TRBV7-9 and TRBJ2-7; 9 bases are shared with TRBD1. The CDR3 sequence is 15 residues long. The V gene's germline CDR1 is SEHNR and CDR2 FQNEAQ (reference sequence). With V trimmed by 6 bases and J by 1 base, 7 bases remained unmatched. The CDR3 sequence: CASSLDRGQSYEQYF. The CDR3 region has the DNA TGTGCCAGCAGTCTGGACAGGGGTCAATCCTACGAGCAGTACTTC.

V and J are TRBV6-5 and TRBJ2-7, with 8 positions matching TRBD1. Germline V CDR1 and CDR2: MNHEY, SVGAGI. V shed 6 bases and J 3 bases; nucleotides not matched to a gene: 7. This CDR3 is built from 14 residues. CDR3 protein: CASRRGQGHYEQYF. CDR3 bases: TGTGCCAGCAGACGTGGACAGGGCCACTACGAGCAGTACTTC.

CDR3 amino acids: CASSHPLGKNTEAFF. In nucleotides, the CDR3 is TGTGCCAGCAGCCACCCCCTCGGGAAGAACACTGAAGCTTTCTTT. This rearrangement joins TRBV3-1 (or the pseudogene TRBV3-2) to TRBJ1-1; D gene ambiguous. Germline V gives CDR1 LGHDT, CDR2 YNNKEL (reference sequence). The CDR3 runs to 15 residues. V was trimmed by 3 bases and J by 1 base, leaving 12 bases between them.

The chain recombines TRBV12-3 or TRBV12-4 with TRBJ2-7, with TRBD1 as a possible D gene (6 bases). The CDR3 consists of 13 residues. The germline V and J ends were trimmed by 6 bases and 6 bases, with 15 bases remaining between them. CDR3 residues: CASSHLQGPEQYF. CDR3 DNA: TGTGCCAGCAGCCATTTACAGGGTCCCGAGCAGTACTTC.

This clone was recorded at least ten times. Other DNA sequences in the sample encode the same CDR3. The chain uses TRBV3-1 (or the pseudogene TRBV3-2) and TRBJ2-1; 14 bases match TRBD2. Unmatched junction bases numbered 5, after V lost 4 bases and J lost 0 bases. The CDR3 has 18 residues. The germline gives CDR1 LGHDT, CDR2 YNNKEL (reference sequence). The CDR3 reads CASSLGLAGGSSYNEQFF. The CDR3 bases are TGTGCCAGCAGCCTTGGACTAGCGGGGGGATCCTCCTACAATGAGCAGTTCTTC.

The count of this clone is one. The CDR3: CASSPTGNTIYF. CDR3 nucleotides: TGTGCCAGTAGTCCTACTGGAAACACCATATATTTT. The V and J genes are TRBV19 and TRBJ1-3; D uncertain. Trimming took off 5 bases at V and 2 bases at J, with 4 bases between the two ends. The germline CDR1 and CDR2 sequences are LNHDA and SQIVND (reference sequence). The CDR3 spans 12 residues.

This sequence joins TRBV9 and TRBJ2-7; no definite D call. In germline, CDR1 is SGDLS, CDR2 YYNGEE. V lost 0 bases, J lost 0 bases, and 10 bases lay in between. The CDR3 is 15 residues long. CDR3 region: CASSVGPTSSYEQYF. The CDR3 DNA reads TGTGCCAGCAGCGTAGGCCCAACGAGCTCCTACGAGCAGTACTTC.

The V and J genes are TRBV12-2 and TRBJ1-6. TRBV12-2 is annotated as a pseudogene. The CDR3 is 16 residues long. In DNA, the CDR3 is TGTGCAAGTCGGCTGATGGGGAGCTCCTATAATTCACCCCTCCACTTT. Amino acids: CASRLMGSSYNSPLHF.

J is TRBJ1-2 and V is TRBV6-6, with D possibly being TRBD1 (6 bases). Trimming stripped 8 bases from V and 8 bases from J, with 15 bases between. This CDR3 comprises 12 residues. Germline V gene sequence: CDR1 MNHNY, CDR2 SVGAGI (reference sequence). The CDR3 spells CASGRRGIGYTF. The CDR3 coding sequence is TGTGCCAGCGGACGCAGGGGAATAGGCTACACCTTC.

The rearrangement uses TRBV30 and TRBJ2-1; tentatively, D is TRBD2 (7 bases). V was clipped by 0 bases and J by 7 bases, with 16 bases between them. The CDR3 spans 15 residues. Germline V lookup: CDR1 GTSNPN, CDR2 SVGIG (reference sequence). CDR3 sequence reads: CAWSVRGGSWNEQFF. CDR3 bases: TGTGCCTGGAGTGTGAGGGGGGGCTCATGGAATGAGCAGTTCTTC.

The chain couples TRBV3-1 (or the pseudogene TRBV3-2) to TRBJ1-6; D possibly corresponds to TRBD1 (5 bases). V lost 0 bases and J 10 bases, leaving 13 bases between the germline ends. Germline V gene lookup returns CDR1 LGHDT and CDR2 YNNKEL (reference sequence). The CDR3 sequence is 15 residues long. The DNA for the CDR3 is TGTGCCAGCAGCCAAGAGGGTCAGGGCAACTCACCCCTCCACTTT. It yields the protein CASSQEGQGNSPLHF.

The chain has TRBV24-1 and TRBJ1-1; D uncertain. V lost 4 bases and J lost 1, with 18 bases in between. This CDR3 contains 17 residues. CDR1 is KGHDR, CDR2 SFDVKD, per germline. The CDR3: CATSELQRVGKNTEAFF. The CDR3 DNA reads TGTGCCACCAGTGAATTACAGCGGGTGGGAAAGAACACTGAAGCTTTCTTT.

The chain recombines TRBV10-3 with TRBJ1-5, with no clear D. CDR1 and CDR2 (germline): ENHRY, SYGVKD. This CDR3 region has 14 residues. The V end was cut by 10 bases, the J end by 6 bases, with 19 bases between. The CDR3 protein is CATAVRGDGQPQHF. The CDR3 DNA follows: TGTGCCACCGCAGTTCGGGGAGACGGTCAGCCCCAGCATTTT.